Below are 30 T cell receptor beta chains sequenced from a single sample in a study of regulatory T cells in long-lasting Graves disease. The time point here: newly diagnosed GD, antithyroid drugs for less than 3 months. The TCR library was made from RNA that had been extracted from PBMCs in TRIzol. Libraries of TCR beta came from iRepertoire HTBI primers plus Arm-PCR of CDR3 regions. From the multiplex PCR reads, TCRdb called clonotypes with MiXCR, one entry per CDR3 protein. The sample consists of roughly 610,000 distinct CDR3 sequences, around 17% of them appearing once. The same sample was also studied in work on T cells in Graves' hyperthyroidism and ophthalmopathy.

The sequenced sample was peripheral blood mononuclear cells (PBMCs), obtained at new diagnosis, from a patient treated with antithyroid drugs. Receptor source: a woman younger than 45 with Graves disease.

Remarks on this clonotype: This may be a read error: a much more frequent sequence differs by one nucleotide. The V and J genes are TRBV7-8 and TRBJ2-1; D gene unclear. The CDR3 consists of 14 residues. V gave up 5 bases and J gave up 4 bases, with 12 bases separating them. Germline assignment: CDR1 SGHVS and CDR2 FQNEAQ. This CDR3 is CASSPQTLYNEQFF. The CDR3 DNA is TGTGCCAGCAGCCCCCAGACCCTATACAATGAGCAGTTCTTC.

This clonotype has more than one count but fewer than ten. The chain joins TRBV20-1 to TRBJ1-1; perhaps TRBD1 as D (5 bases). Trimming cost V 6 bases and J 1 base, with 12 bases left between them. This CDR3 is 13 amino acids long. CDR1 is DFQATT, CDR2 SNEGSKA, per germline (reference sequence). The CDR3 coding sequence is TGCAGTGCCAGGGTGACCTCGAACACTGAAGCTTTCTTT. The encoded protein is CSARVTSNTEAFF.

This chain uses TRBV6-1 with TRBJ1-2; D is unresolved. The CDR3 covers 16 residues. The germline gives CDR1 MNHNS, CDR2 SASEGT. Trimming took off 6 bases at V and 4 bases at J, with 21 bases between the two ends. The CDR3, as DNA: TGTGCCAGCAGAGCCACCAAGACATTTATGGGCTATGGCTACACCTTC. Residues: CASRATKTFMGYGYTF.

This clonotype was seen a handful of times. V is TRBV12-3 or TRBV12-4 and J is TRBJ2-6; possibly TRBD1 for D (5 bases). The CDR3 totals 21 residues. Between the trimmed V and J ends, which lost 3 bases and 0 bases, there was a span of 24 bases. This CDR3 reads CASSLTRNYRNNISGANVLTF. CDR3 in DNA: TGTGCCAGCAGTTTGACACGAAATTACAGGAACAATATCTCTGGGGCCAACGTCCTGACTTTC.

This clonotype has just a few counts. The V gene is TRBV5-4, the J gene TRBJ2-1; 7 positions match TRBD1. The ends lost 2 bases at V and 4 bases at J; junction bases unmatched: 6. Germline assignment: CDR1 SGHNT and CDR2 YYREEE (reference sequence). This CDR3 region has 15 residues. The DNA for the CDR3 is TGTGCCAGCAGCTTCGGACAGGCCATTTACAATGAGCAGTTCTTC. Translation gives CASSFGQAIYNEQFF.

This clonotype was detected many times. The chain uses TRBV28 and TRBJ2-1; the D call may be TRBD1 or TRBD2 (5 bases each). The CDR3 contains 15 residues. V was trimmed by 10 bases and J by 4 bases, leaving 20 bases between them. The germline CDR1 and CDR2 sequences are MDHEN and SYDVKM. The CDR3: CAISFSGTDYNEQFF. The CDR3 DNA follows: TGTGCCATCTCATTTTCCGGGACGGATTACAATGAGCAGTTCTTC. Full variable domain (remainder filled in from reference TRBV28 and TRBJ2-1): DVKVTQSSRYLVKRTGEKVFLECVQDMDHENMFWYRQDPGLGLRLIYFSYDVKMKEKGDIPEGYSVSREKKERFSLILESASTNQTSMYLCAISFSGTDYNEQFFGPGTRLTVL.

This clonotype turned up a few times. The V call is TRBV19, the J call TRBJ1-1; tentatively, D is TRBD1 (6 bases). CDR3 length equals 17 residues. Germline values: CDR1 LNHDA, CDR2 SQIVND (reference sequence). Trimming took off 7 bases at V and 1 base at J, with 22 bases between the two ends. Here the CDR3 DNA reads TGTGCCAGTACTCGGGGGGGGCTCACGACCTCGAACACTGAAGCTTTCTTT. Its protein product is CASTRGGLTTSNTEAFF.

This clonotype was seen ten or more times. The genes are TRBV12-3 or TRBV12-4 and TRBJ2-3; 10 nucleotides agree with TRBD2. This CDR3 region has 16 residues. The junction had 9 bases not matched to a gene; V was cut back by 6 bases and J by 3 bases. CDR3 protein: CASSAYGLADTDTQYF. The CDR3 nucleotides read TGTGCCAGCAGCGCTTATGGACTAGCGGATACAGATACGCAGTATTTT.

This clonotype was seen more than once but under ten times. V usage is TRBV2 and J usage is TRBJ2-5, with 7 positions matching TRBD2. Trimming took 5 bases from V and 1 from J; bases not matched to a gene: 10. This CDR3 region has 16 residues. The germline CDR1 and CDR2 sequences are SNHLY and FYNNEI. The CDR3 here is CASSFYSGGGQETQYF. The CDR3 DNA is TGTGCCAGCAGTTTCTATAGTGGCGGGGGCCAAGAGACCCAGTACTTC.

This clonotype has just a few counts. The chain has TRBV30 and TRBJ2-3; 9 nucleotides agree with TRBD2. Germline V CDR1 and CDR2: GTSNPN, SVGIG (reference sequence). The V segment lost 5 bases and the J segment 3 bases; nucleotides outside the gene matches: 12. This CDR3 is built from 16 residues. For the CDR3, the DNA is TGTGCCTGGGGCCCCCTGGGGCTAGCGGGAACAGATACGCAGTATTTT. Translating it yields CAWGPLGLAGTDTQYF.

Worth noting for this clonotype: A much more abundant neighbour one base away suggests this may be a read error. The chain joins TRBV28 to TRBJ2-1, with TRBD2 matching 7 bases. The CDR3 is 12 residues long. Germline V gene data show CDR1 as MDHEN and CDR2 as SYDVKM. The CDR3 DNA reads TGTGCCAGCAGTTTAATGCTGGGAGGGGAGCTCTTC. Translation gives CASSLMLGGELF.

This clonotype was counted many times. The rearrangement joins TRBV12-3 or TRBV12-4 to TRBJ2-7, with a tentative D call TRBD2 (6 bases). This CDR3 comprises 17 residues. V lost 1 base, J lost 0 bases, and 16 bases lay in between. CDR3 nucleotides: TGTGCCAGCAGTTTAGATCAGGGTAGCGGCAACTCCTACGAGCAGTACTTC. It encodes CASSLDQGSGNSYEQYF.

This clonotype was seen a handful of times. The chain links TRBV24-1 to TRBJ2-7; D unclear. The CDR3 covers 13 residues. Trimming left V 4 bases short and J 2 bases short, with 8 bases between. In germline, CDR1 is KGHDR, CDR2 SFDVKD. CDR3 DNA: TGTGCCACCAGTGACTCAGGAACCTACGAGCAGTACTTC. It encodes CATSDSGTYEQYF.

In this sample, this clonotype turned up a few times. The chain has TRBV29-1 and TRBJ2-1; the D is unclear. Per the germline V gene, CDR1 is SQVTM and CDR2 is ANQGSEA. The CDR3 extends over 11 amino acids. V lost 7 bases, J lost 6 bases, and 10 bases lay in between. Written as DNA, the CDR3 is TGCAGCGCCACACGGGCCAATGAGCAGTTCTTC. Residues: CSATRANEQFF.

The table lists this clonotype with a count of one. This sequence joins TRBV29-1 and TRBJ1-5; 9 bases agree with TRBD1. Germline values: CDR1 SQVTM, CDR2 ANQGSEA. V lost 4 bases and J lost 2; bases outside the gene matches: 3. The CDR3 contains 14 residues. The chain's CDR3 is CSVAGDRGNQPQHF. The DNA for the CDR3 is TGCAGCGTTGCCGGGGACAGGGGCAATCAGCCCCAGCATTTT.

In this sample, this clonotype turned up many times. Written as DNA, the CDR3 is TGTGCCAGCAGTTTCGGACAGGGGGAAGTGACCCAGTACTTC. Residues: CASSFGQGEVTQYF. The V call is TRBV12-3 or TRBV12-4, the J call TRBJ2-5; 10 bases are a match to TRBD1. Trimming took 3 bases from V and 7 from J; bases not matched to a gene: 5. The length of the CDR3 is 14 residues.

V usage is TRBV7-3 and J usage is TRBJ1-4, with D possibly being TRBD1 (5 bases). The length of the CDR3 is 13 residues. Between the trimmed V and J ends, which lost 5 bases and 8 bases, there was a span of 12 bases. From germline, CDR1 is SGHTA and CDR2 FQGTGA. This chain's CDR3 is CASSIRRGEKLFF. In nucleotides, the CDR3 is TGTGCCAGCAGCATTAGACGGGGGGAAAAACTGTTTTTT.

The gene calls are TRBV4-2 and TRBJ1-1; the D is unclear. Germline V lookup: CDR1 LGHNA, CDR2 YNFKEQ. This CDR3 has 14 amino acids. With 0 bases removed from V and 7 bases from J, the gap between germline ends came to 12 bases. The CDR3 nucleotides are TGTGCCAGCAGCCAAGATCCAAGAGGGCTTGAAGCTTTCTTT. It encodes CASSQDPRGLEAFF.

V and J are TRBV7-3 and TRBJ2-2, with 10 bases aligning to TRBD1. This CDR3 spans 17 amino acids. J lost 4 bases, V lost 5 bases, and 10 bases had no gene match. Germline-derived CDR1 and CDR2 are SGHTA and FQGTGA. The CDR3 region is CASSATTGGASTGELFF. The CDR3 region has the DNA TGTGCCAGCAGCGCGACGACAGGGGGCGCGAGCACCGGGGAGCTGTTTTTT.

This clonotype has a handful of counts. The V and J genes are TRBV10-3 and TRBJ2-7, with D possibly matching TRBD1 (6 bases). This CDR3 spans 12 amino acids. Germline lookup yields CDR1 ENHRY and CDR2 SYGVKD. V shed 6 bases and J shed 2 bases, with 8 bases lying between them. The CDR3 bases are TGTGCCATCAGGGACAGAACCTACGAGCAGTACTTC. This gives the protein CAIRDRTYEQYF.

This clonotype was observed at least ten times. This chain joins TRBV20-1 and TRBJ2-2; 7 bases fit TRBD2. CDR3 length equals 14 residues. In germline, CDR1 is DFQATT, CDR2 SNEGSKA (reference sequence). V dropped 3 bases and J dropped 2; count of bases not matched to a gene: 3. This CDR3 reads CSASGTTNTGELFF. CDR3 DNA sequence: TGCAGTGCTAGCGGGACTACTAACACCGGGGAGCTGTTTTTT.

This clonotype was detected a few times. The V gene is TRBV5-5, the J gene TRBJ2-1; 13 positions agree with TRBD2. This CDR3 comprises 14 residues. Germline V gene sequence: CDR1 SGHKS, CDR2 YYEKEE (reference sequence). J lost 10 bases, V lost 5 bases, and 6 bases had no gene match. CDR3 residues: CASRLAGGPKEQFF. The CDR3 region has the DNA TGTGCCAGCAGACTAGCGGGAGGGCCTAAGGAGCAGTTCTTC.

This clonotype was detected many times. This rearrangement joins TRBV2 to TRBJ1-5; no firm D call. Germline-derived CDR1 and CDR2 are SNHLY and FYNNEI. The V and J ends lost 1 base and 1 base respectively, with 5 bases between them. This CDR3 spans 14 amino acids. The CDR3 DNA is TGTGCCAGCAGTGAAGGTAGCAGCAATCAGCCCCAGCATTTT. Its protein product is CASSEGSSNQPQHF.

The rearrangement links TRBV3-1 to TRBJ2-1; 10 nucleotides match TRBD1. V lost 6 bases to trimming and J lost 7 bases; unmatched junction nucleotides: 12. CDR1 is LGHDT, CDR2 YNNKEL, per germline (reference sequence). The CDR3 has 16 amino acids. The CDR3, as DNA: TGTGCCAGCAGTAATTCTAAGACAGGGGGCTTGAATGAGCAGTTCTTC. Its protein is CASSNSKTGGLNEQFF.

This chain links TRBV27 with TRBJ2-1, with a weak D call TRBD1 (5 bases). The J call may be incorrect, as the DNA end agrees better with TRBJ2-5. The CDR3 is 14 residues long. Looked up from germline, CDR1 is MNHEY and CDR2 is SMNVEV (reference sequence). DNA of the CDR3: TGTGCCAGCAGTCTCTCAGGGTCAGGTCAGACCCAGTACTTC. It specifies CASSLSGSGQTQYF.

A word on this clonotype: The junction shows a germline mismatch at one end, possibly a read error. This chain joins TRBV7-9 and TRBJ2-3; tentatively, D is TRBD1 (6 bases). The CDR3 sequence is 15 residues long. The V gene's germline CDR1 is SEHNR and CDR2 FQNEAQ (reference sequence). The CDR3 coding sequence is TGTGCTAGCAGCCAAGGCTACAGGGACACAGATACGCGGTATTTT. Its translation is CASSQGYRDTDTRYF.

This chain joins TRBV9 and TRBJ1-2; a weak D match, TRBD1 (5 bases). With 7 bases removed from V and 5 bases from J, the gap between germline ends came to 18 bases. The CDR3 is 14 amino acids. Germline lookup yields CDR1 SGDLS and CDR2 YYNGEE. The CDR3 region is CASRRDEVSYGYTF. CDR3 bases: TGTGCCAGCCGGAGGGACGAGGTTTCATATGGCTACACCTTC. Drawing the rest from reference TRBV9 and TRBJ1-2, the complete variable domain is DSGVTQTPKHLITATGQRVTLRCSPRSGDLSVYWYQQSLDQGLQFLIQYYNGEERAKGNILERFSAQQFPDLHSELNLSSLELGDSALYFCASRRDEVSYGYTFGSGTRLTVV.

Ten or more counts support this clonotype. V usage is TRBV28 and J usage is TRBJ1-2, with D possibly being TRBD1 (6 bases). Germline lookup yields CDR1 MDHEN and CDR2 SYDVKM. Trimming stripped 6 bases from V and 4 bases from J, with 21 bases between. This CDR3 contains 16 residues. The CDR3 DNA follows: TGTGCCAGCAGGGGGTCTTGGGGGGCGCCGGTCTATGGCTACACCTTC. This encodes CASRGSWGAPVYGYTF.

This clonotype was recorded many times. The chain uses TRBV28 and TRBJ2-1; possibly TRBD1 for D (5 bases). The CDR3 extends over 12 amino acids. In germline, CDR1 is MDHEN, CDR2 SYDVKM. The V gene lost 2 bases and the J gene lost 8 bases, with 7 bases spanning the gap. This CDR3 reads CASSLKGYEQFF. DNA for the CDR3: TGTGCCAGCAGTTTAAAGGGGTATGAGCAGTTCTTC. The variable domain in full, completed from reference TRBV28 and TRBJ2-1, reads DVKVTQSSRYLVKRTGEKVFLECVQDMDHENMFWYRQDPGLGLRLIYFSYDVKMKEKGDIPEGYSVSREKKERFSLILESASTNQTSMYLCASSLKGYEQFFGPGTRLTVL.

This clonotype appeared a few times. This chain links TRBV6-2 or TRBV6-3 with TRBJ1-5; D unresolved. Germline assignment: CDR1 MNHEY and CDR2 SVGEGT. The CDR3 length is 13 residues. The V end lost 10 bases, the J end lost 0 bases, and 10 bases lay between the germline ends. CDR3 bases: TGTGCCATTAGAATGTATAGCAATCAGCCCCAGCATTTT. This sequence encodes CAIRMYSNQPQHF.